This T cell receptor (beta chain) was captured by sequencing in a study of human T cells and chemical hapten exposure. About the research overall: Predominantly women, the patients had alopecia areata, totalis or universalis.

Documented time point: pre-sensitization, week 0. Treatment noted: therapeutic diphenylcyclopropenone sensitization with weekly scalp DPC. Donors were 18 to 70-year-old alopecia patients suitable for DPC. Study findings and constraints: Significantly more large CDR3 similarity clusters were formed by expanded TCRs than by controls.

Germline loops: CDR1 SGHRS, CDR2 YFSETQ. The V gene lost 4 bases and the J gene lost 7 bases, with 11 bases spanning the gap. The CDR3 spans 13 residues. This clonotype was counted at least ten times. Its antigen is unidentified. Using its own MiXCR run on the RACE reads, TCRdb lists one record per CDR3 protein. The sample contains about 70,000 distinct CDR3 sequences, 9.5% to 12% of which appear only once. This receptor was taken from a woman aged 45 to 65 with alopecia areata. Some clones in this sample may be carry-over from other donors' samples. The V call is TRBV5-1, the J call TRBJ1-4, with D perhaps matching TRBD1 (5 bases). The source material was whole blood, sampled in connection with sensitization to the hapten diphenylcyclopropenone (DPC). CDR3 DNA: TGCGCCAGCAGCCTGTCCGGGACTGAAAAACTGTTTTTT. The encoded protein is CASSLSGTEKLFF.